The present entry profiles one TCR beta chain with its context. Its binding antigen is unknown. The cohort comprised some 680 healthy bone marrow donors. All cohort members were sampled while nominally healthy, although unrecorded immune exposures were likely present. The donor tested CMV seronegative, placing the donor among the roughly 400 seronegative members of the cohort. A peripheral blood sample was provided by each donor, and peripheral blood mononuclear cells were used for TCR beta sequencing. The Qiagen DNeasy Blood Extraction Kit was used to extract genomic DNA from the blood cell samples. Libraries came from the immunoSEQ multiplex PCR assay. A mixture of 60 forward primers for TCR Vbeta segments and 13 reverse primers for TCR Jbeta segments was used in the multiplex PCR. The CDR3 region of rearranged TCR beta genes was amplified from genomic DNA with a multiplex PCR assay. The Illumina HiSeq System was used to sequence the amplified TCR beta libraries as 87-base-pair reads. The paper's data handling went like this. Across the 670 or so repertoires, a later analysis counted 80 million or so unique TCR beta chains, some 11 million of which were shared by at least two donors. Raw reads were error-corrected and collapsed into unique sequences with a nearest-neighbor algorithm that merged closely related sequences to remove PCR and sequencing errors. Alignment of CDR3 sequences to IMGT reference sequences was used to assign V, D and J gene segments. For a sequence to be retained, at least a six-nucleotide match to both a V gene segment and a J gene segment was required. Rearrangements were classified as productive when the CDR3 lacked stop codons and remained in frame with V and J, and all other rearrangements were classified as non-productive. CDR3 was defined according to IMGT convention as the region running from the second conserved V-encoded cysteine to the conserved J-encoded phenylalanine. In an earlier analysis of roughly 580 of the donors, sequences lacking an unambiguous match to a single V gene segment were excluded. In an earlier analysis of a few hundred of the donors, V segments were called functional above 56.7% productive rearrangements and were called segregating when the between-donor standard deviation exceeded 5%. A statistical classification framework was built for diagnosing cytomegalovirus status from the catalog of TCR beta chain sequences. A later analysis assigned V and J genes by comparing TCR nucleotide sequences with IMGT/GENE-DB human TR gene sequences. Using the TCRdist pipeline, a later analysis assigned CDR3 sequences along with most-parsimonious VDJ recombination scenarios. In a later analysis, each TCR beta chain was defined by its CDR3 amino acid sequence together with its V-gene family, and reads without a unique V-gene family were excluded. To address suspected cross-contamination and a sequencing artifact, a later analysis removed around 600 highly shared, low-generation-probability nucleotide sequences. In a later analysis, a clonal expansion index was calculated for each public chain from normalized within-repertoire ranks of inferred template counts. Generation probabilities in a later analysis came from a VDJ recombination model fitted to out-of-frame rearrangements, and those results were checked against IGoR. In a later analysis, TCR-TCR, TCR-HLA and TCR-CMV co-occurrence was scored with hypergeometric tests, and a repertoire-size bias correction was applied to TCR pairs. To estimate false discovery rates, a later analysis permuted the HLA or CMV assignments 20 times. In a later analysis, co-occurring TCRs were grouped with DBSCAN, and TCRdist sequence similarity was added when clustering was performed within HLA-allele-positive subsets. Co-occurrence clustering excluded repertoires with fewer than 30,000 or more than 120,000 public chains, plus five with anomalous nucleotide sharing. Entries here come from immuneACCESS through TCRdb and include only in-frame sequences with V and J called. Some clones fail to appear in such tables; in the studies checked, an unresolved V gene covers under half of the shortfall, and the cause of the remainder is unknown. The V and J calls and clone size come from that table; D and trimming were worked out from the DNA. This sample's listing comprises more than 40,000 clones. The leading ten clones occupy under 1.3% of the sample.

The CDR3 has 18 amino acids, counting the end cysteine and phenylalanine. Only the CDR3 DNA is retained, 54 bases long and in frame from the first base. The germline V and J ends show losses of 0 bases and 4 bases respectively, and no gene match explains 8 bases of the junction. CDR1 and CDR2, looked up from the germline V gene, are LGHNA and YSLEER. The sample belongs to a study of cytomegalovirus exposure and HLA in healthy donors (dated by TCRdb to about 2017). For the study in its entirety: In an earlier analysis of 550 to 750 of the donors, 250 to 300 Gb of sequence data and about 110 million unique TCR beta sequences from about 180 million T cells were reported. Rather than using new phenotypic data, the later analysis identified candidate immune exposures from TCR beta sequences and from how often those sequences occurred across donors. Typing coverage varied by locus: 629-630 donors for A, B, C, DRB1 and DQB1; approximately 500 for DQA1; around 610 for DPA1; approximately 490 for DPB1. Four to six DR-DQ haplotypes were handled as single units for association and clustering, since linkage in the cohort was strong. Donor age, sex, ethnicity and CMV serostatus were collected together with the repertoire data. Of the approximately 370 genotyped donors, 75% to 85% were placed in the genetic ancestry cluster associated with self-reported Caucasian donors. Among 300 to 450 genotyped donors of the cohort, an average of roughly 240,000 unique TCR beta nucleotide sequences were sequenced per donor, around a sixth of them non-productive. A later genetic analysis took genome-wide SNP genotypes for about 55% of the 666 donors and used that subset as a discovery cohort. An early release covering around 630 HLA-typed donors comprised approximately 290 gigabases of sequencing data and around 86 million unique TCR sequences. Using immunosequencing, the study profiled T cell repertoires from fewer than 850 subjects and related those repertoires to cytomegalovirus serostatus. Class I and class II HLA loci were covered by the typing at four-digit resolution. The aim of the study was to test whether cataloging public T cell receptors could identify signatures of past pathogen exposure. An earlier analysis of around 640 of the donors used high-throughput TCR beta sequencing to judge whether each TCR beta V gene segment behaved as functional or pseudogenic. In addition to the first cohort of about 650 subjects, a separate validation cohort of 120 different subjects was used. The study combined high-throughput TCR immunosequencing, statistical association of individual TCRs with disease status, and machine learning to predict cytomegalovirus infection status. Every discovery cohort repertoire had been produced on one sequencing platform. A later analysis re-examined previously published TCR beta repertoires from around 670 donors and added high-resolution HLA genotyping to investigate patterns of TCR occurrence.

Overall study outcomes, separate from this receptor: A group of highly shared sequence variants was considered likely to be a technical artifact of the sequencing pipeline. Several of the top co-occurrence clusters appeared to be linked to parvovirus B19, influenza, CMV and Epstein-Barr virus, according to a later analysis. Compared with the 666-donor mean, donors in an Asian-associated ancestry cluster had fewer N-insertions in productive TCRs, according to a later genetic analysis. Because HLA typing was unavailable for some donors at each locus, only the typed subset was used in association tests. Roughly uniform sequencing depth across donors was assumed in presence/absence analyses, although this assumption may not hold. Across donors, most TCR sequences were observed very rarely, whereas some public TCRs were present in many individuals. Linkage disequilibrium might explain the correlated functional status among segregating V segments, but an unknown experimental factor could not be ruled out. The earlier analysis of 587 of the donors excluded roughly 17 rarely observed V segments, including chromosome 9 orphons, because counts were too low. A further reported finding was that TCR beta sequences accurately predicted the HLA-A and HLA-B alleles for most subjects in the first cohort. A later analysis associated about 16,000 TCR beta sequences with specific HLA alleles at a false discovery rate of 0.05. In an earlier analysis of fewer than 700 of the donors, most TCR beta V segments appeared in productive rearrangements about 87% or about 30% of the time, broadly matching IMGT annotations. Some IMGT-functional V segments, including TRBV6-2 and TRBV6-3, could not be distinguished by the 87-base-pair reads and were therefore excluded. It was suggested by the authors that the approach could potentially be generalized to other disease states and immunological phenotypes. An association between a missense DCLRE1C variant and V-gene and J-gene trimming of TCR beta chains was found in a later genetic analysis and replicated in an independent cohort. A later analysis found that TCR association rates varied across HLA loci, with DRB1 alleles showing the most associated TCRs and HLA-C alleles the fewest. When HLA alleles, especially DR and DQ, strongly co-occurred, attributing TCR associations to individual alleles was difficult. Compared with equally common non-associated chains, HLA-associated TCR beta chains in a later analysis were more clonally expanded and had lower generation probabilities. For the cohort, immune exposure information was limited to CMV serostatus. The cohort was sequenced for TCR beta chains only, and without alpha or paired-chain data the features that could be detected were limited. A later analysis found that most CMV-associated TCR beta chains appeared HLA-restricted, with HLA associations seemingly driven largely by CMV exposure. A few of the identified cytomegalovirus-associated TCR beta chains were confirmed in vitro to be specific for cytomegalovirus antigens. The classifier was reported to diagnose cytomegalovirus status with high specificity and sensitivity in both the original cohort and the validation cohort. The study gave a list of 150 to 200 TCR beta chains associated with cytomegalovirus.

Source material: PBMCs. The sequence joins TRBV4-3 to TRBJ2-1; a stretch of 11 junction bases matches TRBD2. The source is a woman in her forties in good health and CMV-seronegative. The DNA sequence follows: TGCGCCAGCAGCCAAGAGGCCCGACTAGCGGGGACATACAATGAGCAGTTCTTC. It is translated as CASSQEARLAGTYNEQFF.